The T cell receptor beta chain under discussion was sequenced for a study of graft-versus-host responses after intestinal transplantation. V lost 6 bases, J lost 4 bases, and 11 bases stayed unmatched. This CDR3 is 15 amino acids long. Germline V lookup: CDR1 SNHLY, CDR2 FYNNEI. The sample holds a few counts of this clone. General study points: Peak levels of circulating GvH clones tracked with early post-transplant HvG declines. In recipient marrow, GvH clones were found, and some appeared first in ileum or blood.

The repertoire was sequenced with immunoSEQ multiplex PCR; TCRdb's copy has only in-frame clones and lacks some. Here the sample spans some 13,000 clones, roughly 35% being singletons. The specimen comprised alloreactive CD4+ T cells from a mixed lymphocyte reaction culture, sampled before intestinal transplant. Subset here: CFSE-low proliferating T cells sorted from approximately 6-day pre-transplant mixed lymphocyte reaction (GvH or HvG direction). The rearrangement joins TRBV2 to TRBJ1-2; the match to TRBD1 covers 7 bases. This TCR was recovered from a human patient who received an intestinal transplant. The CDR3 DNA reads TGTGCCAGCAGCTTGGAGACAGGGTCGGGCTATGGCTACACCTTC. This encodes CASSLETGSGYGYTF.